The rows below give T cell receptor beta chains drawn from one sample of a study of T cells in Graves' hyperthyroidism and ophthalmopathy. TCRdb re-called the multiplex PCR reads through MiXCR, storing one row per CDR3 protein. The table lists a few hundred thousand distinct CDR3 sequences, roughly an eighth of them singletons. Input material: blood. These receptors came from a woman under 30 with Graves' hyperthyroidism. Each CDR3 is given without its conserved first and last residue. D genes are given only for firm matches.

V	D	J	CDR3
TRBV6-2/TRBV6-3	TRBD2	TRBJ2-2	ASRFSGRNTGELF
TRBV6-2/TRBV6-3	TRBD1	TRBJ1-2	ASSYRGRDGYT
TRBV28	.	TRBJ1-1	ASSTWTRDTEAF
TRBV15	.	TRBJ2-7	ATSRDPSGTYEQY
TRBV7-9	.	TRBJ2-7	ASSLGYWQSYEQY
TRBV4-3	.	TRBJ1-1	ASSQAERTGEAF
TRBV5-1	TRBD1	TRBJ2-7	ASSFRDRSHEQY
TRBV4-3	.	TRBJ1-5	ASSQQPSNQPQH
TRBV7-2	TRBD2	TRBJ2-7	ASRGLAGLGEQY
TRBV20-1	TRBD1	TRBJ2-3	SAKDRSTDTQY
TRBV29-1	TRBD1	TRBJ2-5	SVPGTGSETQY
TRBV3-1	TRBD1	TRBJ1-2	ASSYGQGDGYT
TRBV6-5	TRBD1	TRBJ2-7	ASSYSRDSTYEQY
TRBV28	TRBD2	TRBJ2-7	ASSTGTSGMREQY
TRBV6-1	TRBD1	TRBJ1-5	ASKARDRDNQPQH
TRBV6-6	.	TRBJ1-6	ASSYRGSRDSPLH
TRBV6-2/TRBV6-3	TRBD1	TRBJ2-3	ASSLRTGVSTDTQY
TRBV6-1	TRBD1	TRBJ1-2	ASRPLGQGYGYT
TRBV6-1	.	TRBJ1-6	ASSEGDFHSPLH
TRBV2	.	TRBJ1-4	ASSGGFRGKLF
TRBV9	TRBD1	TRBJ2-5	ASSVGQTGQTQY
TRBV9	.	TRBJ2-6	ASSVFITGANVLT
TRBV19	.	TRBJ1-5	ASSLDINQPQH
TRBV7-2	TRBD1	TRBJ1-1	ASSSGQGRLEGTEAF